This T cell receptor (beta chain) was recovered during a study of T cell responses to AZD1222 COVID-19 vaccine. Whole-study results and caveats: In the spike-specific TCR repertoire, nearly half reportedly target unmutated variant regions. The donor cohort was predominantly white British with a female majority, and clonal diversity may have been underestimated. Spike-specific TCR breadth and depth grew following two AZD1222 doses. CD4 TCRs linked to vaccination spanned spike, dominating at 160-218 and 743-854.

Points on this clone: Antigen unknown.

Some clones are missing from TCRdb's copy, which holds only in-frame ones; the method was immunoSEQ multiplex PCR. The table has 140,000 to 150,000 clones, under 95% seen once. This receptor was taken from an adult in good health. The specimen comprised peripheral blood, sampled on day 0 of AZD1222 vaccination.

CDR3 bases: TGCAGTGCTAGAGATTACGAGACCCAGTACTTC. Amino acids: CSARDYETQYF. The chain joins TRBV20-1 to TRBJ2-5, with D uncertain. V lost 0 bases to trimming and J lost 5 bases, with 4 bases between them. In germline, CDR1 is DFQATT, CDR2 SNEGSKA (reference sequence). The CDR3 has 11 residues.